Each of the 22 T cell receptor beta chains below was sequenced from the same sample in a study of cytomegalovirus exposure and HLA in healthy donors. Vbeta (60) and Jbeta (13) primers were used in the PCR. Repertoires were generated with immunoSEQ multiplex PCR, while TCRdb's copy carries only in-frame clones and drops some. Of approximately 220,000 clones listed, approximately 80% were seen once; the top ten hold over 0.65%. The material sequenced was PBMCs. These receptors were taken from a boy aged 2-9 years in good health and CMV-seronegative.

The chain uses TRBV19 and TRBJ1-6; a weak D match, TRBD1 (6 bases). This CDR3 is 15 amino acids long. Germline V gene lookup returns CDR1 LNHDA and CDR2 SQIVND (reference sequence). Trimming cost V 3 bases and J 7 bases, with 13 bases left between them. CDR3 residues: CASSISTGLNSPLHF. CDR3 nucleotides: TGTGCCAGTAGTATCTCCACAGGGTTAAATTCACCCCTCCACTTT.

This sequence joins TRBV6-6 and TRBJ2-5; a possible D gene is TRBD1 (6 bases). The DNA end is more similar to TRBJ2-7, so the J call may be wrong. From germline, CDR1 is MNHNY and CDR2 SVGAGI (reference sequence). This CDR3 is built from 14 residues. This CDR3 reads CASSNRASSYEQYF. The DNA of the CDR3 is TGTGCCAGCAGTAACAGGGCGAGCTCCTACGAGCAGTACTTC.

The genes are TRBV9 and TRBJ2-5; TRBD2 matches 7 bases. With 0 bases clipped from V and 1 base from J, the junction kept 3 bases outside the gene matches. The CDR3 is 15 amino acids. Germline assignment: CDR1 SGDLS and CDR2 YYNGEE. CDR3 bases: TGTGCCAGCAGCGTAGAGGGACTACTCCAAGAGACCCAGTACTTC. Translating it yields CASSVEGLLQETQYF.

This chain connects TRBV5-1 to TRBJ2-2, with 12 bases fitting TRBD2. The J segment lost 6 bases and the V segment lost 2 bases, leaving 8 bases of the junction unmatched. This CDR3 is 17 amino acids long. Germline V lookup: CDR1 SGHRS, CDR2 YFSETQ. CDR3 sequence (DNA): TGCGCCAGCAGCTTAAGCCTAGCGGGAGGGCAACCCGGGGAGCTGTTTTTT. Protein product: CASSLSLAGGQPGELFF.

The chain combines TRBV6-5 with TRBJ1-6, with TRBD1 matching 7 bases. The CDR3 contains 14 residues. Per germline, CDR1 MNHEY and CDR2 SVGAGI. V trimming: 8 bases; J trimming: 7 bases; junction bases outside the gene matches: 8. Here the CDR3 DNA reads TGTGCCAGCGCCCGGGGACAGAGCAATTCACCCCTCCACTTT. Translating it yields CASARGQSNSPLHF.

The CDR3 sequence: CASSPLGLAGGPETQYF. The CDR3 DNA sequence: TGTGCCAGTAGTCCCTTGGGACTAGCGGGAGGGCCGGAGACCCAGTACTTC. V is TRBV19 and J is TRBJ2-5; 16 positions agree with TRBD2. Per germline, CDR1 LNHDA and CDR2 SQIVND (reference sequence). V trimming: 5 bases; J trimming: 5 bases; junction bases outside the gene matches: 8. CDR3 length: 17 amino acids.

The chain links TRBV6-1 to TRBJ2-7; 7 bases line up with TRBD1. CDR3 size: 15 residues. Per the germline V gene, CDR1 is MNHNS and CDR2 is SASEGT. V dropped 4 bases and J dropped 5; count of bases not matched to a gene: 11. The CDR3 bases are TGTGCCAGCAGTGCCCCGAGACAGGGTAGGAACGAGCAGTACTTC. It codes for CASSAPRQGRNEQYF.

The chain uses TRBV9 and TRBJ1-3, with D hard to call. With 0 bases removed from V and 3 bases from J, the gap between germline ends came to 7 bases. The length of the CDR3 is 14 residues. Germline loops: CDR1 SGDLS, CDR2 YYNGEE. CDR3 protein: CASSVDPSGNTIYF. In DNA, the CDR3 is TGTGCCAGCAGCGTAGACCCCAGTGGAAACACCATATATTTT.

The V gene is TRBV5-4, the J gene TRBJ1-2, with TRBD1 matching 10 bases. This CDR3 is 15 amino acids long. V gave up 2 bases and J gave up 2 bases; unmatched junction bases: 3. Germline CDR1 and CDR2: SGHNT and YYREEE (reference sequence). CDR3 coding DNA: TGTGCCAGCAGCTTCCGACAGGGGGCAAACTATGGCTACACCTTC. The encoded protein is CASSFRQGANYGYTF.

Turning to this clone: A junction end diverges from the germline sequence, so it may reflect a read error. The CDR3 DNA reads as TGTGCCAGCAGCTTGGGGGTGGAAGAGGCCTTT. Protein: CASSLGVEEAF. V usage is TRBV5-4 and J usage is TRBJ1-1; D ambiguous. The CDR3 totals 11 residues. CDR1 is SGHNT and CDR2 is YYREEE in the germline V gene (reference sequence).

In DNA form, the CDR3 reads TGTGCCAGCAGGGATCGACTAGCGGGGACCTACGAGCAGTACTTC. Translated, it gives CASRDRLAGTYEQYF. The J gene is TRBJ2-7, the V gene TRBV2; 11 bases fit TRBD2. V dropped 6 bases and J dropped 2; count of bases not matched to a gene: 6. Germline assignment: CDR1 SNHLY and CDR2 FYNNEI. This CDR3 is built from 15 residues.

This clone was seen only once. The J gene is TRBJ1-1, the V gene TRBV18; possible D gene TRBD1, 5 bases. V gave up 6 bases and J gave up 3 bases, with 11 bases separating them. CDR1 is KGHSH, CDR2 LQKENI, per germline. CDR3 size: 13 residues. The CDR3 sequence is CASSPRGDTEAFF. CDR3 DNA: TGTGCCAGCTCCCCTAGGGGCGACACTGAAGCTTTCTTT.

V gene TRBV6-5 combines with J gene TRBJ1-2, with a possible D match to TRBD1 (5 bases). Germline V gene sequence: CDR1 MNHEY, CDR2 SVGAGI. With 6 bases removed from V and 10 bases from J, the gap between germline ends came to 18 bases. This CDR3 spans 13 amino acids. DNA of the CDR3: TGTGCCAGCAGGGCAGGGACTCCAGGCATCTACACCTTC. The encoded protein is CASRAGTPGIYTF.

The chain couples TRBV6-6 to TRBJ1-1, with 10 bases matching TRBD1. The V and J ends lost 2 bases and 3 bases, in that order; junction bases with no gene match: 6. This CDR3 region has 16 residues. Germline CDR1 is MNHNY and CDR2 is SVGAGI (reference sequence). The CDR3 DNA reads as TGTGCCAGCAGTTACGGCGGGGGGACAGGGGACACTGAAGCTTTCTTT. Amino acids: CASSYGGGTGDTEAFF.

This chain links TRBV9 with TRBJ1-1; D may be TRBD1 (5 bases). Germline values: CDR1 SGDLS, CDR2 YYNGEE. The V end lost 3 bases, the J end lost 8 bases, and 11 bases lay between the germline ends. There are 12 residues in the CDR3. As DNA, the CDR3 is TGTGCCAGCAGCGCGCTGACAGCCGAAGCTTTCTTT. Protein product: CASSALTAEAFF.

This clone appeared once. The J gene is TRBJ2-3, the V gene TRBV9; D gene ambiguous. CDR3 length: 13 amino acids. V lost 4 bases and J 1 base, leaving 7 bases between the germline ends. Germline CDR1 is SGDLS and CDR2 is YYNGEE. The CDR3 nucleotides read TGTGCCAGCAGCCCACTGGGCACAGATACGCAGTATTTT. Translating gives CASSPLGTDTQYF.

V usage is TRBV4-1 and J usage is TRBJ2-7, with 11 bases that match TRBD1. CDR3 length equals 14 residues. Per the germline V gene, CDR1 is MGHRA and CDR2 is YSYEKL. The trim removed 3 bases at V and 5 bases at J, leaving 3 bases unmatched. In DNA form, the CDR3 reads TGCGCCAGCAGCCACGGACAGGGGGCTGACGAGCAGTACTTC. Translation gives CASSHGQGADEQYF.

V and J are TRBV10-3 and TRBJ1-3, with 8 nucleotides matching TRBD1. CDR1 and CDR2 from the germline V gene are ENHRY and SYGVKD. The CDR3 extends over 18 amino acids. Trimming took 2 bases from V and 0 from J; bases not matched to a gene: 9. The CDR3 sequence: CAISEGTGRTVSGNTIYF. CDR3 in DNA: TGTGCCATCAGTGAGGGGACAGGCAGAACCGTCTCTGGAAACACCATATATTTT.

The chain couples TRBV7-6 to TRBJ2-7, with a possible D match to TRBD1 (7 bases). Germline values: CDR1 SGHVS, CDR2 FNYEAQ. Deletions cut 3 bases from V and 0 bases from J, with 15 bases between. This CDR3 comprises 16 residues. The CDR3 DNA sequence: TGTGCCAGCAGCTTGGCGGGGACAGTTTCCTCCTACGAGCAGTACTTC. This sequence encodes CASSLAGTVSSYEQYF. Complete variable domain (other parts from reference TRBV7-6 and TRBJ2-7): GAGVSQSPRYKVTKRGQDVALRCDPISGHVSLYWYRQALGQGPEFLTYFNYEAQQDKSGLPNDRFSAERPEGSISTLTIQRTEQRDSAMYRCASSLAGTVSSYEQYFGPGTRLTVT.

This clone was counted once. This rearrangement joins TRBV6-5 to TRBJ1-5; the D gene is possibly TRBD1 (6 bases). CDR1 MNHEY and CDR2 SVGAGI come from the germline V gene. CDR3 length equals 15 residues. V was pared by 6 bases and J by 7 bases, with 19 bases between. Written as DNA, the CDR3 is TGTGCCAGCAGCCAATCGCGGGGGCGGGAACAGCCCCAGCATTTT. It is translated as CASSQSRGREQPQHF.

This clone was detected a few times. The chain joins TRBV5-1 to TRBJ1-1; no firm D call. This CDR3 has 15 residues. Trimming removed 1 base from V and 3 bases from J, with 13 bases in between. CDR1 and CDR2 (germline): SGHRS, YFSETQ. The CDR3 DNA reads TGCGCCAGCAGCTTGTTCCGGCGGGGAGACACTGAAGCTTTCTTT. Translated, it gives CASSLFRRGDTEAFF.

The DNA of the CDR3 is TGTGCCAGTAGTCCAGGGAGGATCACTGAAGCTTTCTTT. As protein: CASSPGRITEAFF. The chain carries TRBV19 and TRBJ1-1; a weak D match, TRBD1 (5 bases). Germline CDR1 LNHDA, CDR2 SQIVND (reference sequence). This CDR3 comprises 13 residues. Trimming shortened V by 5 bases and J by 4 bases, and 11 bases separated the two germline ends.